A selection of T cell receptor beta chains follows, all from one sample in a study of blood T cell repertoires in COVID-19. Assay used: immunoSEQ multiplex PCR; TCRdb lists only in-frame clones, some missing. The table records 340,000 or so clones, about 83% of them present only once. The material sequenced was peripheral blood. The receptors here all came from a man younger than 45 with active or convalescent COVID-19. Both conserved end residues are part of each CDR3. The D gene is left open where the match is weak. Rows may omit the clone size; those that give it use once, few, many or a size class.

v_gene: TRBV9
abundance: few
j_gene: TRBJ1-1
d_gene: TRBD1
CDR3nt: TGTGCCAGCAGCGTAAGCACCAGGGGGTCTGAAGCTTTCTTT
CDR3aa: CASSVSTRGSEAFF

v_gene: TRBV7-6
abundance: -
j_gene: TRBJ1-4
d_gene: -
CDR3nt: TGTGCCAGCAGCCCCTCCACAGGGAATGAAAAACTGTTTTTT
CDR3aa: CASSPSTGNEKLFF

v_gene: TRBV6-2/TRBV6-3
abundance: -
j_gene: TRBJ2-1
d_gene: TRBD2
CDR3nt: TGTGCCAGCAGCGGGCTAGCGGGAGCCCTCCCCCCTCTCGACAATGAGCAGTTCTTC
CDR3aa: CASSGLAGALPPLDNEQFF

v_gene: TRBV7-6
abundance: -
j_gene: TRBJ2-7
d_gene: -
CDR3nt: TGTGCCAGCAGCTCAACAGGGTACCCCTACGAGCAGTACTTC
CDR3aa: CASSSTGYPYEQYF

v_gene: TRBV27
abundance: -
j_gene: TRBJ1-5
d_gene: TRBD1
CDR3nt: TGTGCCAGCAGCCCGGACAGGGATGTCTATCAGCCCCAGCATTTT
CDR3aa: CASSPDRDVYQPQHF

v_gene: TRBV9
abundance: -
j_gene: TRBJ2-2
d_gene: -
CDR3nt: TGTGCCAGCAGGGTCGACTTGGACACCGGGGAGCTGTTTTTT
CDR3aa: CASRVDLDTGELFF

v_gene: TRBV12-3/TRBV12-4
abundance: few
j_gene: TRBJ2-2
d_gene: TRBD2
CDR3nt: TGTGCCAGCAGACTCGGACTAGCCGGGGAGCTGTTTTTT
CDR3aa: CASRLGLAGELFF

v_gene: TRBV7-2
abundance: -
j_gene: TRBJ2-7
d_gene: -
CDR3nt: TGTGCCAGCAGCTTAGCGATGTCAGGGGCCGAGCAGTACTTC
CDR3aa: CASSLAMSGAEQYF

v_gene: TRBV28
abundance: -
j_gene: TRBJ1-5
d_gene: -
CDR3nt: TGTGCCAGCGCCGGCGGGACTCAGCCCCAGCATTTT
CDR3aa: CASAGGTQPQHF

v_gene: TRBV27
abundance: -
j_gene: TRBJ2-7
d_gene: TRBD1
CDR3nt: TGTGCCAGCAGTTTAAAAGGGACAGGGGTCTACGAGCAGTACTTC
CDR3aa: CASSLKGTGVYEQYF

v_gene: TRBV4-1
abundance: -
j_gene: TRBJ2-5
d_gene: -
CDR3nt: TGCGCCAGCAGCCAAGATTGGAGGGGTAGAGAGACCCAGTACTTC
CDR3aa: CASSQDWRGRETQYF

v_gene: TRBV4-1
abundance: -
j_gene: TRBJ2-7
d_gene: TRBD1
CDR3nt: TGCGCCAGCAGCCAGCCCGGGACAGGGAGACACTACGAGCAGTACTTC
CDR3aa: CASSQPGTGRHYEQYF

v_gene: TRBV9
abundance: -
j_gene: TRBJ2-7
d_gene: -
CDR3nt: TGTGCCAGCAGCGTAGGAGGTTCTGGGGAGCAGTACTTC
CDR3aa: CASSVGGSGEQYF

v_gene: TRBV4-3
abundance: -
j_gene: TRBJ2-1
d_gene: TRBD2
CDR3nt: TGCGCCAGCAGCCAAGCGCGGACTAGCGGAGTCCTTTTTCCCTACAATGAGCAGTTCTTC
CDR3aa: CASSQARTSGVLFPYNEQFF

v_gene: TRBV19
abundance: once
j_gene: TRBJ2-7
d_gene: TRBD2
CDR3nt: TGTGCCAGTAGTATGAGACTAGCGCACGGGGACTACGAGCAGTACTTC
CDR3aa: CASSMRLAHGDYEQYF

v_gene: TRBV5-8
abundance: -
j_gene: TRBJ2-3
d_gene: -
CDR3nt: TGTGCCAGCAGCTTGAGGACAGACCGCACAGATACGCAGTATTTT
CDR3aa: CASSLRTDRTDTQYF

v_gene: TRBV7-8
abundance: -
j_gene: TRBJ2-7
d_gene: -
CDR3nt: TGTGCCAGCAGCTTAGAGGGGCAGGGGTCCTACGAGCAGTACTTC
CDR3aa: CASSLEGQGSYEQYF

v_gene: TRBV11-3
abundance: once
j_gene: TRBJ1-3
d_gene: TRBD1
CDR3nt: TGTGCCAGCAGCCTCAGAAGGGACAGTGGTGGAAACACCATATATTTT
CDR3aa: CASSLRRDSGGNTIYF

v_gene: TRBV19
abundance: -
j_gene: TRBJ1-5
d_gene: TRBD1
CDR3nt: TGTGCCAGTAGTATGAGACAGGGTAATCAGCCCCAGCATTTT
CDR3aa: CASSMRQGNQPQHF

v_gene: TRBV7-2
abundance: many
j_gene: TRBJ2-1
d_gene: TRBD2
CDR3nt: TGTGCCAGCAGCTACGGCCCCATACTAGCGGGGGCCCATGGTACGTTCTTC
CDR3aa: CASSYGPILAGAHGTFF

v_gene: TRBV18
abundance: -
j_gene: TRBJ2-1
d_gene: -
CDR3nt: TGTGCCAGCTCACGCGTTCGGATCCGGGTTGAGCAGTTCTTC
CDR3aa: CASSRVRIRVEQFF

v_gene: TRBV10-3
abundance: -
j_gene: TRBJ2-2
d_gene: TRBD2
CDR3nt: TGTGCCATCGGGCAGACTAGCCGCACCGGGGAGCTGTTTTTT
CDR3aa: CAIGQTSRTGELFF

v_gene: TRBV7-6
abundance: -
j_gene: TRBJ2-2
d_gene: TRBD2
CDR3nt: TGTGCCAGCAGCGTACCTCGCGGGAGGGCGAACACCGGGGAGCTGTTTTTT
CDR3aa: CASSVPRGRANTGELFF

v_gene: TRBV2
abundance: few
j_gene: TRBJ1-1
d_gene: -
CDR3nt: TGTGCCAGCAGTGCAGGGAACACTGAAGCTTTCTTT
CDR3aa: CASSAGNTEAFF

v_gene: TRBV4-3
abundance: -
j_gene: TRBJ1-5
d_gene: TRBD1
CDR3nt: TGCGCCAGCAGCCAAGAGACAGGGGCGGCGAGCAATCAGCCCCAGCATTTT
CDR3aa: CASSQETGAASNQPQHF

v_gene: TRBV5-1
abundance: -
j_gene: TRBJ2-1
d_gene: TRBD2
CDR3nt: TGCGCCAGCAGCTTGGGCTCTAGCGGGGAGGGGTACAATGAGCAGTTCTTC
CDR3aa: CASSLGSSGEGYNEQFF

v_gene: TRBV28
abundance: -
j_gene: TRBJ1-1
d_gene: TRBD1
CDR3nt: TGTGCCAGCAGTTCCCTTTCGGGGACAGGGAGGACTGAAGCTTTCTTT
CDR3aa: CASSSLSGTGRTEAFF

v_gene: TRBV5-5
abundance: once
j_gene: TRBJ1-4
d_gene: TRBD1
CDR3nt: TGTGCCAGTAGCCGAAGGGGGCTTGAGGAAAAACTGTTTTTT
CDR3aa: CASSRRGLEEKLFF

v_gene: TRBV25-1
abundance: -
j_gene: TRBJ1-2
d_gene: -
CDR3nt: TGTGCCAGCAGTGTAAATCGACTAGACGGCTACACCTTC
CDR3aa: CASSVNRLDGYTF

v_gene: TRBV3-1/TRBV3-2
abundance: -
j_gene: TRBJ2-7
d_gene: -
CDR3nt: TGTGCCAGCAGCCCCACGGGGCGGGGGCACCGCCACGAGCAGTACTTC
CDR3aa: CASSPTGRGHRHEQYF

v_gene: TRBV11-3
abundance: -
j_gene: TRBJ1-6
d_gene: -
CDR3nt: TGTGCCAGCAGCTTAAGAGGGTGGAATTCACCCCTCCACTTT
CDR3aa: CASSLRGWNSPLHF

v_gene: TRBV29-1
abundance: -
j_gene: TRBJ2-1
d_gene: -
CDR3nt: TGCAGCGTTGAAGCTCCTAAGTCGGGGGGCCCCTACAATGAGCAGTTCTTC
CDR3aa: CSVEAPKSGGPYNEQFF

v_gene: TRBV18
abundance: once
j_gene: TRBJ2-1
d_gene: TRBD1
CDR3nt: TGTGCCAGCTCACCCCCGGGACAGGCCAACAATGAGCAGTTCTTC
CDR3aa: CASSPPGQANNEQFF

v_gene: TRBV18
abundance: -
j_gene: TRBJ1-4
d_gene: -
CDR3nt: TGTGCCAGCTCACGGACAGAGCACAATGAAAAACTGTTTTTT
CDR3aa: CASSRTEHNEKLFF

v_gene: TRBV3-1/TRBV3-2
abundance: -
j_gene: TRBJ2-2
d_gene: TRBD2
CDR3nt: TGTGCCAGCAGCCAAGGGGTTAGCGGGGGTTTCGGGGAGCTGTTTTTT
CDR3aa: CASSQGVSGGFGELFF

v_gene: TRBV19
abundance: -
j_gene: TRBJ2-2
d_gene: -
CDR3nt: TGTGCCAGTAGCCGAGGGGGGGAGGTCACCGGGGAGCTGTTTTTT
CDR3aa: CASSRGGEVTGELFF

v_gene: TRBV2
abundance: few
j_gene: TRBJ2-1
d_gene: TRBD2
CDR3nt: TGTGCCAGCAGAAACGCGCAAGGACTAGCGGGGGGCAATGAGCAGTTCTTC
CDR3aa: CASRNAQGLAGGNEQFF

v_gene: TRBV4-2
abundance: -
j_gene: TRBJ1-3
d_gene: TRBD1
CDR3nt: TGTGCCAGCAGCCAGGACAGGGGATCTGGAAACACCATATATTTT
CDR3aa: CASSQDRGSGNTIYF

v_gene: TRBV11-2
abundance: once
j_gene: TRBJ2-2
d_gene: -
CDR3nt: TGTGCCAGCAGCCTCGGACACCGGGAGCTGTTTTTT
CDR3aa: CASSLGHRELFF

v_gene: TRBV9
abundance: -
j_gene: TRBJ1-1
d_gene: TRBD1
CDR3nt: TGTGCCAGCAGCGTACAGGGGGCAGGTGGTGAAGCTTTCTTT
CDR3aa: CASSVQGAGGEAFF

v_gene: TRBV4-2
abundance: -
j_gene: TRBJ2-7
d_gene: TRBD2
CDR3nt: TGTGCCAGCAGCCAAGGGGGACTAGCGGGAATCTACGAGCAGTACTTC
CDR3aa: CASSQGGLAGIYEQYF

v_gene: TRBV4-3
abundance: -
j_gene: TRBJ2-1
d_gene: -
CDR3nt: TGCGCCAGCAGCCAAGAATTGACAGCCAGGACTGAGCAGTTCTTC
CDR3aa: CASSQELTARTEQFF

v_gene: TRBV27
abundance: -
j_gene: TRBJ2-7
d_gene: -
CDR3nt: TGTGCCAGCAGTTTAGGTAGAGGTTACGAGCAGTACTTC
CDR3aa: CASSLGRGYEQYF

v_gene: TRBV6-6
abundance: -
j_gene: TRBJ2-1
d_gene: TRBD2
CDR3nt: TGTGCCAGCAGTTTCAGCCATAGCGGGACCTACAATGAGCAGTTCTTC
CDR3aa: CASSFSHSGTYNEQFF

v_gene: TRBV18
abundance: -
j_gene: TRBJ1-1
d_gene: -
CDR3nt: TGTGCCAGCTCACCAACAGAAGGTGCGAACACTGAAGCTTTCTTT
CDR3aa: CASSPTEGANTEAFF

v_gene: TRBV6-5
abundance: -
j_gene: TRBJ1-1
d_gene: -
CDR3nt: TGTGCCAGCAGTCTAACGAGGAGGGACACTGAAGCTTTCTTT
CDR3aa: CASSLTRRDTEAFF

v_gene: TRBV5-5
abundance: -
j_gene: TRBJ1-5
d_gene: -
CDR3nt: TGTGCCAGCAGCTTGATGGGAGCCCCGCCCCAGCATTTT
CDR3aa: CASSLMGAPPQHF

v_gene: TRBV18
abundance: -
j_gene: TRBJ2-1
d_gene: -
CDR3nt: TGTGCCAGCTCAGTTTTTCCACGGGGAAACAATGAGCAGTTCTTC
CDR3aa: CASSVFPRGNNEQFF

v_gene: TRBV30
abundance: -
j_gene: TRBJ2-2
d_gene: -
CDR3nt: TGTGCCTGGGCAGGGTCGACCAACACCGGGGAGCTGTTTTTT
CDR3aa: CAWAGSTNTGELFF

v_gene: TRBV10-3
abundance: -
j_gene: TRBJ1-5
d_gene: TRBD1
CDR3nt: TGTGCCACAGGGACAGGGCAAGATCAGCCCCAGCATTTT
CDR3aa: CATGTGQDQPQHF

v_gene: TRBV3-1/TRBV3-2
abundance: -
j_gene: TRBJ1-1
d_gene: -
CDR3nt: TGTGCCAGCAGCCAAGTTACAGGGACTGAAGCTTTCTTT
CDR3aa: CASSQVTGTEAFF

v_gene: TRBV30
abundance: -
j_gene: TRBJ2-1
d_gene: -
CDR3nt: TGTGCCTGGTGGGGAGTTGGAAATGAGCAGTTCTTC
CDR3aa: CAWWGVGNEQFF

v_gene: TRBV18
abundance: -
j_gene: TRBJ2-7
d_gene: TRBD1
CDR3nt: TGTGCCAGCTCACCAGCGGGGACAGGGGGCTACGAGCAGTACTTC
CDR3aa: CASSPAGTGGYEQYF

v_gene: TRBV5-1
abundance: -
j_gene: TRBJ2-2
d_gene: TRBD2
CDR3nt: TGCGCCAGCAGCTACGGGGACTACTCGGCCGGGGAGCTGTTTTTT
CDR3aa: CASSYGDYSAGELFF

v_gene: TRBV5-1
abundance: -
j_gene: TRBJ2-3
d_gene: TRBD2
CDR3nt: TGCGCCAGCAGCACCCAGGCCGGGACTAGCGGGTCAGATACGCAGTATTTT
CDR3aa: CASSTQAGTSGSDTQYF

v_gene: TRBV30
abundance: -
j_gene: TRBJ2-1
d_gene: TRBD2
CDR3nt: TGTGCCTGGAGCCCCCAACTAGCGGGGAAAAATGAGCAGTTCTTC
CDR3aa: CAWSPQLAGKNEQFF

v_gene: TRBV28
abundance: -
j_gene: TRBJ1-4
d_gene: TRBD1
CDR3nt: TGTGCCAGCAGTTTTCAGGGGGCATCGAAACTGTTTTTT
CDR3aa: CASSFQGASKLFF